The text below deals with one TCR beta chain. The junction and the germline gene differ at one end; a read error may be behind it. For CDR3 and TCR beta VDJ profiling, genomic DNA was the template used. TCRdb re-derived calls from the reads in MiXCR, one entry per CDR3 protein. The repertoire has approximately 170,000 distinct CDR3 sequences, roughly 45% of them found once; the top ten carry 2.5% to 4%. This sample is part of a study of CD8+CD57+ T cells in acquired aplastic anemia. Germline values: CDR1 SGHRS, CDR2 YFSETQ. The CDR3 has 14 amino acids. By flow cytometry, patients selected for sequencing had shown an expansion of CD8+CD57+ cells.

The TCR originated in a human donor with aplastic anemia. The sample taken for sequencing was sorted CD4+, CD8+, or CD8+CD57+ T cells (not recorded which) from PBMCs. The chain couples TRBV5-1 to TRBJ2-2; D might be TRBD2 (6 bases). DNA of the CDR3: TGCGCCAGCAGCTTGAGAGGGAACACCGGGGGGCTGTTTTTT. This gives the protein CASSLRGNTGGLFF.